The 21 T cell receptor beta chains presented below share a single source sample, sequenced in a study of OX40 agonist ivuxolimab in advanced cancers. The data were produced by immunoSEQ multiplex PCR, yet TCRdb's version contains in-frame clones alone and is incomplete. The sample lists roughly 11,000 clones, more than 80% occurring once. This specimen was CD4+ or CD8+ T cells sorted from blood, taken in a trial of the OX40 agonist ivuxolimab. The source is an adult with an advanced solid tumor such as melanoma, head and neck, liver or kidney cancer.

The gene calls are TRBV9 and TRBJ2-1; 9 nucleotides agree with TRBD2. CDR3 length: 15 amino acids. CDR1 is SGDLS, CDR2 YYNGEE, per germline. The J segment lost 7 bases and the V segment lost 0 bases, leaving 5 bases of the junction unmatched. The CDR3 coding sequence is TGTGCCAGCAGCGTAGGGGCTAGCGGGGTGAATGAGCAGTTCTTC. It codes for CASSVGASGVNEQFF.

V gene TRBV11-1 combines with J gene TRBJ2-1, with 9 bases lining up with TRBD2. Germline V lookup: CDR1 SGHAT, CDR2 FQDESV (reference sequence). This CDR3 spans 14 amino acids. The junction had 2 bases not matched to a gene; V was cut back by 3 bases and J by 5 bases. The CDR3 region has the DNA TGTGCCAGCAGCTTGGGACTAGCCCACAATGAGCAGTTCTTC. Translating it yields CASSLGLAHNEQFF.

This rearrangement joins TRBV27 to TRBJ2-5; D tentatively fits TRBD1 or TRBD2 (5 bases each). Germline-derived CDR1 and CDR2 are MNHEY and SMNVEV (reference sequence). The CDR3 contains 15 residues. V was pared by 3 bases and J by 5 bases, with 16 bases between. CDR3 region: CASSFTLGRGETQYF. CDR3 sequence (DNA): TGTGCCAGCAGTTTCACCTTGGGACGCGGGGAGACCCAGTACTTC.

This clone was observed a handful of times. The chain combines TRBV7-9 with TRBJ1-2; D possibly corresponds to TRBD1 (6 bases). The CDR3 sequence is 14 residues long. The V and J ends lost 5 bases and 8 bases respectively, with 18 bases between them. Germline V gene data show CDR1 as SEHNR and CDR2 as FQNEAQ (reference sequence). CDR3 in amino acids: CASSPRLWGAGYTF. The CDR3 DNA is TGTGCCAGCAGCCCCCGGTTGTGGGGGGCCGGCTACACCTTC.

This chain links TRBV7-9 with TRBJ2-3; 11 nucleotides line up with TRBD2. V was clipped by 5 bases and J by 2 bases; unmatched bases: 6. The germline gives CDR1 SEHNR, CDR2 FQNEAQ (reference sequence). The CDR3 is 16 residues long. The DNA of the CDR3 is TGTGCCAGCAGCGTAACTAGCGGGAGCCCCACAGATACGCAGTATTTT. Its translation: CASSVTSGSPTDTQYF.

This clone showed up just once. The V gene is TRBV11-2, the J gene TRBJ2-7, with 8 bases that match TRBD1. The germline gives CDR1 SGHAT, CDR2 FQNNGV. J lost 3 bases, V lost 1 base, and 11 bases had no gene match. This CDR3 spans 17 amino acids. Here the CDR3 DNA reads TGTGCCAGCAGCTTAGGAGGGGCCAGGGGGCCCGGCTACGAGCAGTACTTC. It yields the protein CASSLGGARGPGYEQYF. Together with reference TRBV11-2 and TRBJ2-7, the CDR3 gives the full variable domain: EAGVAQSPRYKIIEKRQSVAFWCNPISGHATLYWYQQILGQGPKLLIQFQNNGVVDDSQLPKDRFSAERLKGVDSTLKIQPAKLEDSAVYLCASSLGGARGPGYEQYFGPGTRLTVT.

The rearrangement uses TRBV5-5 and TRBJ1-4, with 9 bases lining up with TRBD1. The ends lost 0 bases at V and 8 bases at J; junction bases unmatched: 5. Germline assignment: CDR1 SGHKS and CDR2 YYEKEE (reference sequence). The CDR3 runs 15 residues. This chain's CDR3 is CASSLDGTGFEKLFF. CDR3 in DNA: TGTGCCAGCAGCTTGGATGGGACAGGGTTCGAAAAACTGTTTTTT.

The chain combines TRBV5-6 with TRBJ1-2, with D uncertain. Germline V gives CDR1 SGHDT, CDR2 YYEEEE. Trimming removed 1 base from V and 5 bases from J, with 12 bases in between. The length of the CDR3 is 14 residues. CDR3 protein: CASSLFSEAYGYTF. The CDR3, as DNA: TGTGCCAGCAGCTTGTTTTCAGAGGCTTATGGCTACACCTTC.

CDR3 in DNA: TGTGCCAGCAGCCTTTTCCTCCTCTCCTACAATGAGCAGTTCTTC. Translation: CASSLFLLSYNEQFF. This chain uses TRBV14 with TRBJ2-1; D not certain. Between the trimmed V and J ends, which lost 4 bases and 0 bases, there was a span of 10 bases. This CDR3 region has 15 residues. Germline V gene data show CDR1 as SGHDN and CDR2 as FVKESK.

The chain recombines TRBV5-5 with TRBJ2-2; D gene unclear. Trimming took off 0 bases at V and 5 bases at J, with 5 bases between the two ends. Germline-derived CDR1 and CDR2 are SGHKS and YYEKEE (reference sequence). This CDR3 has 13 amino acids. CDR3 sequence (DNA): TGTGCCAGCAGCTTGGTGATAACCGGGGAGCTGTTTTTT. Its translation: CASSLVITGELFF.

The genes are TRBV11-2 and TRBJ2-7, with D uncertain. V lost 4 bases, J lost 0 bases, and 7 bases lay in between. Germline loops: CDR1 SGHAT, CDR2 FQNNGV. The CDR3 sequence is 13 residues long. The CDR3 reads CASSYASSYEQYF. The CDR3 DNA follows: TGTGCCAGCAGCTACGCCAGCTCCTACGAGCAGTACTTC.

The V and J genes are TRBV4-1 and TRBJ1-4, with 9 bases identical to TRBD1. The CDR3 loop spans 18 amino acids. Germline V gene lookup returns CDR1 MGHRA and CDR2 YSYEKL. With 2 bases clipped from V and 1 base from J, the junction kept 8 bases outside the gene matches. CDR3 sequence: CASSQLGTGFGTNEKLFF. The DNA for the CDR3 is TGCGCCAGCAGCCAATTAGGGACAGGGTTCGGAACTAATGAAAAACTGTTTTTT.

The genes are TRBV5-1 and TRBJ2-5; 7 bases fit TRBD2. V trimming: 4 bases; J trimming: 5 bases; junction bases outside the gene matches: 11. Germline loops: CDR1 SGHRS, CDR2 YFSETQ. This CDR3 is built from 15 residues. CDR3 region: CASSPAGAGSETQYF. The CDR3 DNA follows: TGCGCCAGCAGCCCGGCGGGAGCGGGGAGCGAGACCCAGTACTTC.

The chain carries TRBV10-3 and TRBJ2-7; D is unclear. The germline gives CDR1 ENHRY, CDR2 SYGVKD. This CDR3 contains 11 residues. Trimming removed 2 bases from V and 6 bases from J, with 5 bases in between. This CDR3 reads CAISESGEQYF. CDR3 in DNA: TGTGCCATCAGTGAGAGTGGCGAGCAGTACTTC.

The V gene is TRBV6-1, the J gene TRBJ1-2, with unresolved D. CDR1 and CDR2 (germline): MNHNS, SASEGT. The V gene lost 10 bases and the J gene lost 8 bases, with 20 bases spanning the gap. CDR3 length: 13 residues. The chain's CDR3 is CATAESGPRGYTF. In DNA, the CDR3 is TGTGCCACCGCCGAATCCGGGCCGAGGGGCTACACCTTC.

The gene calls are TRBV11-1 and TRBJ2-5; D not resolved. The CDR3 has 17 amino acids. The ends were cut back, 1 base at V and 1 base at J, with 16 bases in the middle. CDR1 and CDR2 (germline): SGHAT, FQDESV (reference sequence). CDR3 sequence reads: CASSLGRSILSQETQYF. The CDR3 DNA reads TGTGCCAGCAGCTTAGGACGTTCGATTCTTTCCCAAGAGACCCAGTACTTC.

The DNA of the CDR3 is TGCAGCGTTGAAGATCCCCAGGAGCCGACTGGAAACACCATATATTTT. Protein product: CSVEDPQEPTGNTIYF. The rearrangement uses TRBV29-1 and TRBJ1-3; D is uncertain. Trimming shortened V by 0 bases and J by 2 bases, and 14 bases separated the two germline ends. The CDR3 runs 16 residues. CDR1 and CDR2 (germline): SQVTM, ANQGSEA. The variable domain in full, with the rest retrieved from reference TRBV29-1 and TRBJ1-3, is SAVISQKPSRDICQRGTSLTIQCQVDSQVTMMFWYRQQPGQSLTLIATANQGSEATYESGFVIDKFPISRPNLTFSTLTVSNMSPEDSSIYLCSVEDPQEPTGNTIYFGEGSWLTVV.

The chain recombines TRBV27 with TRBJ2-5; D is possibly TRBD2 (7 bases). CDR1 and CDR2 from the germline V gene are MNHEY and SMNVEV (reference sequence). This CDR3 contains 14 residues. Trimming stripped 6 bases from V and 5 bases from J, with 16 bases between. Here the CDR3 DNA reads TGTGCCAGCAGCCCGAGGGGGGGGTGGGAGACCCAGTACTTC. It yields the protein CASSPRGGWETQYF.

The V call is TRBV6-1, the J call TRBJ1-1, with D perhaps TRBD1 (6 bases). CDR1 is MNHNS, CDR2 SASEGT, per germline. Between the trimmed V and J ends, which lost 1 base and 2 bases, there was a span of 11 bases. The CDR3 covers 15 residues. CDR3 loop: CASSEEGGPNTEAFF. CDR3 nucleotide sequence: TGTGCCAGCAGTGAAGAGGGGGGGCCTAACACTGAAGCTTTCTTT.

The J gene is TRBJ2-6, the V gene TRBV7-8; possibly TRBD1 for D (6 bases). The CDR3 has 18 amino acids. V was cut by 1 base and J by 4 bases, with 17 bases left in between. Germline V CDR1 and CDR2: SGHVS, FQNEAQ. The CDR3 here is CASSLVVQGFYGANVLTF. CDR3 DNA sequence: TGTGCCAGCAGCTTAGTTGTACAGGGCTTTTACGGGGCCAACGTCCTGACTTTC.

The CDR3 sequence: CASSSGLAGGPSGETQYF. CDR3 DNA sequence: TGCGCCAGCAGCTCAGGACTAGCGGGAGGGCCAAGTGGAGAGACCCAGTACTTC. This chain joins TRBV5-1 and TRBJ2-5; 15 bases match TRBD2. This CDR3 contains 18 residues. Per germline, CDR1 SGHRS and CDR2 YFSETQ. J gave up 4 bases and V 3 bases, and 10 bases lay outside the gene matches.